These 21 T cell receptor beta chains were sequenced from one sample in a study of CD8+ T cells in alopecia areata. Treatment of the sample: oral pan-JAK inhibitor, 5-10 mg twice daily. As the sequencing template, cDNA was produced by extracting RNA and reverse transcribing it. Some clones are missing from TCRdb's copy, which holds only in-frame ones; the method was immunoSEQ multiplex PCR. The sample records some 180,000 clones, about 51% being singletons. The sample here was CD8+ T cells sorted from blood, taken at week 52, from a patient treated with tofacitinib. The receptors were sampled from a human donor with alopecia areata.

The CDR3 loop is CASSGGQADTEAFF. The CDR3 region has the DNA TGTGCCAGCAGCGGTGGACAGGCCGACACTGAAGCTTTCTTT. J is TRBJ1-1 and V is TRBV9; 7 nucleotides align to TRBD1. The CDR3 extends over 14 amino acids. Per germline, CDR1 SGDLS and CDR2 YYNGEE. Trimming took 3 bases from V and 3 from J; bases not matched to a gene: 5.

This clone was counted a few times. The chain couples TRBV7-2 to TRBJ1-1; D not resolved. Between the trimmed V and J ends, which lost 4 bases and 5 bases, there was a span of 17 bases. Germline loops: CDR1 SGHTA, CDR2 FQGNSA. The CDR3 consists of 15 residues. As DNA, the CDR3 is TGTGCCAGCAGCTACGATGGGCCGAGAGGGACTGAAGCTTTCTTT. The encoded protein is CASSYDGPRGTEAFF.

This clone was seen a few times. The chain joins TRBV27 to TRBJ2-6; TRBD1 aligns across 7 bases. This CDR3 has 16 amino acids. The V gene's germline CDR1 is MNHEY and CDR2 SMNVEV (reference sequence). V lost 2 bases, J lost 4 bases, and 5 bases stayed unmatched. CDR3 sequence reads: CASSLGRGTGANVLTF. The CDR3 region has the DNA TGTGCCAGCAGTTTAGGCAGGGGGACCGGGGCCAACGTCCTGACTTTC. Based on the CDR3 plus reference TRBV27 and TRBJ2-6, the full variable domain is EAQVTQNPRYLITVTGKKLTVTCSQNMNHEYMSWYRQDPGLGLRQIYYSMNVEVTDKGDVPEGYKVSRKEKRNFPLILESPSPNQTSLYFCASSLGRGTGANVLTFGAGSRLTVL.

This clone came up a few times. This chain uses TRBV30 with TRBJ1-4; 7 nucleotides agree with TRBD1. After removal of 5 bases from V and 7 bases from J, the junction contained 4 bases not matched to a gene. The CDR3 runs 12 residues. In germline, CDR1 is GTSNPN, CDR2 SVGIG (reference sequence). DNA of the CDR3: TGTGCCTGGGCCCAGGGGGGTGAAAAACTGTTTTTT. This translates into CAWAQGGEKLFF. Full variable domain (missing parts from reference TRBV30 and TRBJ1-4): SQTIHQWPATLVQPVGSPLSLECTVEGTSNPNLYWYRQAAGRGLQLLFYSVGIGQISSEVPQNLSASRPQDRQFILSSKKLLLSDSGFYLCAWAQGGEKLFFGSGTQLSVL.

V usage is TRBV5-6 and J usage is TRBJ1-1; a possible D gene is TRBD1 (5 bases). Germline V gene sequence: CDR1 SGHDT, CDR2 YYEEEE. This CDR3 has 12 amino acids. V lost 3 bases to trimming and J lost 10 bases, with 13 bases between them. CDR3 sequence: CASSSGQLRAFF. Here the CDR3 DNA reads TGTGCCAGCAGCTCCGGACAATTGAGAGCTTTCTTT. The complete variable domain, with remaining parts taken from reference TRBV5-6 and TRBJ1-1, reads DAGVTQSPTHLIKTRGQQVTLRCSPKSGHDTVSWYQQALGQGPQFIFQYYEEEERQRGNFPDRFSGHQFPNYSSELNVNALLLGDSALYLCASSSGQLRAFFGQGTRLTVV.

The CDR3 here is CASSLNTGTQYF. CDR3 nucleotide sequence: TGTGCCAGCAGCCTAAATACGGGGACCCAGTACTTC. The chain has TRBV7-2 and TRBJ2-5; D not certain. V was trimmed by 5 bases and J by 7 bases, leaving 11 bases between them. Per the germline V gene, CDR1 is SGHTA and CDR2 is FQGNSA. CDR3 length: 12 amino acids.

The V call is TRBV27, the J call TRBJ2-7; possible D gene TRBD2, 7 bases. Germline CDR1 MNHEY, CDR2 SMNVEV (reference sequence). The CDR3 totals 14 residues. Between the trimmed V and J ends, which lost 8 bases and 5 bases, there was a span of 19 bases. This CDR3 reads CASSSRGGVHEQYF. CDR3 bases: TGTGCCAGCTCGTCGAGGGGGGGCGTCCACGAGCAGTACTTC.

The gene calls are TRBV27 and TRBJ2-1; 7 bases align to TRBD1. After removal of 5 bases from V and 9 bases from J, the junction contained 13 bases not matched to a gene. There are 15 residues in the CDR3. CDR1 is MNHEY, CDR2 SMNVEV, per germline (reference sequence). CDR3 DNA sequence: TGTGCCAGCAGTCTTCGGACAGGCGGAGTGGGTGAGCAGTTCTTC. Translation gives CASSLRTGGVGEQFF.

The CDR3 DNA reads TGTGCCTGGAGTTTCCGGGACCGAATTCTGCGTGGCTACACCTTC. Its protein is CAWSFRDRILRGYTF. The chain carries TRBV30 and TRBJ1-2; TRBD1 is a possible D gene (5 bases). The CDR3 sequence is 15 residues long. Germline-derived CDR1 and CDR2 are GTSNPN and SVGIG (reference sequence). Trimming pared 2 bases from V and 7 bases from J, leaving 20 bases between.

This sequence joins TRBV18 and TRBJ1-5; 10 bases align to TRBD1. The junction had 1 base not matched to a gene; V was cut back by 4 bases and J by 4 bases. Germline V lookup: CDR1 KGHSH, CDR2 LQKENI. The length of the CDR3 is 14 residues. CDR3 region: CASSLDRGNQPQHF. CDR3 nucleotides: TGTGCCAGCTCACTGGACAGGGGGAATCAGCCCCAGCATTTT.

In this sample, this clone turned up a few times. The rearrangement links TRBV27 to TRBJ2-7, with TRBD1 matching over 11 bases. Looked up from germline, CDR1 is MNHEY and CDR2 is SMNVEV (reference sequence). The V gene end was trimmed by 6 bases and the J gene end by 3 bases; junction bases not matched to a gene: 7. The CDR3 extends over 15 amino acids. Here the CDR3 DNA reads TGTGCCAGCAGACCGGGGACAGGGGGTCTCTACGAGCAGTACTTC. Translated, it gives CASRPGTGGLYEQYF.

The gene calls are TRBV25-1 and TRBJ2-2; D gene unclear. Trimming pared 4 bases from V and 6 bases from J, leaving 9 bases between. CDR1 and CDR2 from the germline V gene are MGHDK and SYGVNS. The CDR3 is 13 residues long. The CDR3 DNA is TGTGCCAGCAGTGCGAGCTCCCCCGGGGAGCTGTTTTTT. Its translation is CASSASSPGELFF.

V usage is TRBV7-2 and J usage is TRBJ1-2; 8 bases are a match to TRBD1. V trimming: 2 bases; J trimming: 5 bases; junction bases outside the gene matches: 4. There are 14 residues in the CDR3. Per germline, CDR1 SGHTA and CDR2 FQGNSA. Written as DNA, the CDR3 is TGTGCCAGCAGCTTACCGGGACAGGAGTATGGCTACACCTTC. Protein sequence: CASSLPGQEYGYTF. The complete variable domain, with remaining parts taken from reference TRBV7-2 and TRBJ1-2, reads GAGVSQSPSNKVTEKGKDVELRCDPISGHTALYWYRQSLGQGLEFLIYFQGNSAPDKSGLPSDRFSAERTGGSVSTLTIQRTQQEDSAVYLCASSLPGQEYGYTFGSGTRLTVV.

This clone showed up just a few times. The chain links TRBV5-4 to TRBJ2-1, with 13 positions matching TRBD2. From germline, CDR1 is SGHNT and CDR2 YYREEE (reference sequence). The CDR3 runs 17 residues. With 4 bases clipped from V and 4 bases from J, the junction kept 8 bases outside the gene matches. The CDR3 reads CASSPELAGGRYNEQFF. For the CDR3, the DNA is TGTGCCAGCAGCCCCGAACTAGCGGGGGGGCGGTACAATGAGCAGTTCTTC. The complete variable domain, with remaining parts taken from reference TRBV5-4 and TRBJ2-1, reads ETGVTQSPTHLIKTRGQQVTLRCSSQSGHNTVSWYQQALGQGPQFIFQYYREEENGRGNFPPRFSGLQFPNYSSELNVNALELDDSALYLCASSPELAGGRYNEQFFGPGTRLTVL.

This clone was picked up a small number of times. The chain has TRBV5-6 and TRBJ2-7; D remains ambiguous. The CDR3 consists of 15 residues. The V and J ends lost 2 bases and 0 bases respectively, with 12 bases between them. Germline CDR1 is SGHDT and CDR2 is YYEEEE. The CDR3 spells CASSFSPSFSYEQYF. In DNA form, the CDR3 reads TGTGCCAGCAGCTTCTCCCCCTCCTTCTCCTACGAGCAGTACTTC.

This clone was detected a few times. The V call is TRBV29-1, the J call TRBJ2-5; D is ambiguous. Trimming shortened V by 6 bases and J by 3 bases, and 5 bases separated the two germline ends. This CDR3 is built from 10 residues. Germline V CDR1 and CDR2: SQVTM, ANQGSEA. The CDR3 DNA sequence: TGCAGCGTAACAAAAGAGACCCAGTACTTC. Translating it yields CSVTKETQYF.

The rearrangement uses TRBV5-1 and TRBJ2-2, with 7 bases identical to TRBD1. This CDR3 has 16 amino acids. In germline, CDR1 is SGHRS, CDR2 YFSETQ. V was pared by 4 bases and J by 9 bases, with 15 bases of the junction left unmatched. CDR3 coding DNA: TGCGCCAGCAGCCTCACAGGGGACGCACCCCTCAGGGAGCTGTTTTTT. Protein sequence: CASSLTGDAPLRELFF.

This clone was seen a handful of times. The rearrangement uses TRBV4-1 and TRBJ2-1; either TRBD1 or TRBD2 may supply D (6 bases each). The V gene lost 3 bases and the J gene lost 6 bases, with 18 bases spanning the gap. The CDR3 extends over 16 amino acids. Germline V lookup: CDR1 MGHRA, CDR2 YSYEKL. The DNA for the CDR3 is TGCGCCAGCAGCCAGGAAGGGGGGCCGAGGAGCAATGAGCAGTTCTTC. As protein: CASSQEGGPRSNEQFF.

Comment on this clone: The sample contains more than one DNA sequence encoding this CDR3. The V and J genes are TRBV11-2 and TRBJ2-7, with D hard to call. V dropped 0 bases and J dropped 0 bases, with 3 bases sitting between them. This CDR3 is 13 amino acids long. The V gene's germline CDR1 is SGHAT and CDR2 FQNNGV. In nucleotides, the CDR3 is TGTGCCAGCAGCTTAGATCCCTCCTACGAGCAGTACTTC. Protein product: CASSLDPSYEQYF.

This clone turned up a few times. Here the CDR3 reads CASNGVTNTGELFF. CDR3 sequence (DNA): TGTGCCTCTAATGGGGTTACGAACACCGGGGAGCTGTTTTTT. This sequence joins TRBV5-6 and TRBJ2-2; no clear D. The CDR3 runs to 14 residues. Germline V gene sequence: CDR1 SGHDT, CDR2 YYEEEE. V was clipped by 10 bases and J by 0 bases, with 13 bases between them.

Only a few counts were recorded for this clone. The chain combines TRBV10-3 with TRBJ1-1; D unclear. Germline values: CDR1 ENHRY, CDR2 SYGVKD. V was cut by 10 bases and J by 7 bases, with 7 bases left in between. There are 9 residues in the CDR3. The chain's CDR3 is CATGVEAFF. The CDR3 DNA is TGTGCCACTGGGGTTGAAGCTTTCTTT.